Included here is one T cell receptor beta chain sequence, with context. This entry is derived from a study of blood T cell repertoires in COVID-19. Study information: The United States, Italy and Spain supplied acute and convalescent COVID-19 samples. The cDNA or gDNA used as material had been derived from T cells, B-cell-depleted T cells, or PBMCs.

CDR3 length: 16 amino acids. Germline V CDR1 and CDR2: MNHEY, SMNVEV (reference sequence). V lost 6 bases, J lost 4 bases, and 14 bases stayed unmatched. Authors' methods: Estimated nucleated cell counts came from reference gene primer amplification. The repertoire was sequenced with immunoSEQ multiplex PCR; TCRdb's copy has only in-frame clones and lacks some. Clonal size and the V and J genes are those of that table, whereas D and trimming came from the DNA. The sample consists of about 33,000 clones, roughly 93% of them appearing once. The clonotype originates from a male donor with active COVID-19. The V gene is TRBV27, the J gene TRBJ2-5; TRBD2 matches 7 bases. The specimen was peripheral blood. As DNA, the CDR3 is TGTGCCAGCAGCCGGGCCCCCGGCGTAGCGGGAGAGACCCAGTACTTC. Protein: CASSRAPGVAGETQYF.